The 29 T cell receptor beta chains given below trace back to one sample, sequenced in a study of T cell repertoires in cytomegalovirus infection. MiXCR, applied by TCRdb to the reads, yields one record per CDR3 protein. Among approximately 140,000 distinct CDR3 sequences listed, about 6% were seen once. Sequencing input: PBMCs. The receptors derive from a human donor in good health (CMV status not recorded). Some clones in this sample may be carry-over from other donors' samples.

The sample holds a few counts of this clonotype. The chain joins TRBV20-1 to TRBJ2-7; D is uncertain. Germline assignment: CDR1 DFQATT and CDR2 SNEGSKA (reference sequence). The CDR3 extends over 12 amino acids. Trimming removed 0 bases from V and 7 bases from J, with 10 bases in between. This CDR3 is CSAREGVLEQYF. CDR3 DNA: TGCAGTGCTAGAGAGGGCGTCCTAGAGCAGTACTTC.

In this sample, this clonotype turned up many times. The chain links TRBV5-6 to TRBJ2-5; no clear D. The CDR3 runs 14 residues. Germline CDR1 reads SGHDT; CDR2 reads YYEEEE. V gave up 2 bases and J gave up 1 base, with 9 bases separating them. The CDR3 DNA follows: TGTGCCAGCAGCTTACCGGCTACCCAAGAGACCCAGTACTTC. Protein product: CASSLPATQETQYF.

This clonotype was seen at least ten times. The gene calls are TRBV7-2 and TRBJ1-2; TRBD1 might be the D (5 bases). Trimming pared 4 bases from V and 8 bases from J, leaving 20 bases between. The CDR3 has 15 amino acids. CDR1 is SGHTA and CDR2 is FQGNSA in the germline V gene. The CDR3 is CASSSLAGQMGGYTF. CDR3 DNA sequence: TGTGCCAGCAGCTCCCTGGCAGGGCAAATGGGGGGCTACACCTTC.

This clonotype appeared a few times. CDR3 DNA sequence: TGTGCCAGCAGCCCGGGGTACCCGGGGCCCTGGGGTGAAAAACTGTTTTTT. This sequence encodes CASSPGYPGPWGEKLFF. The genes are TRBV27 and TRBJ1-4; TRBD1 might be the D (5 bases). Germline CDR1 is MNHEY and CDR2 is SMNVEV (reference sequence). Trimming removed 6 bases at V and 7 bases at J, with 24 bases between. The CDR3 spans 17 residues.

The chain links TRBV20-1 to TRBJ2-4, with D perhaps matching TRBD2 (7 bases). The CDR3 covers 18 residues. CDR1 and CDR2 (germline): DFQATT, SNEGSKA (reference sequence). V gave up 3 bases and J gave up 3 bases, with 24 bases separating them. The CDR3 reads CSARGPVGGGAIKNIQYF. The CDR3 nucleotides read TGCAGTGCTAGGGGTCCCGTTGGGGGGGGGGCTATCAAAAACATTCAGTACTTC.

This clonotype was observed at least ten times. The V and J genes are TRBV7-2 and TRBJ2-1; no firm D call. There are 12 residues in the CDR3. Germline values: CDR1 SGHTA, CDR2 FQGNSA. Trimming removed 5 bases at V and 7 bases at J, with 9 bases between. CDR3 region: CASSIHSNEQFF. The CDR3 DNA reads as TGTGCCAGCAGCATCCATTCTAATGAGCAGTTCTTC.

The sample holds many counts of this clonotype. V gene TRBV11-1 combines with J gene TRBJ1-1, with D unclear. With 2 bases removed from V and 5 bases from J, the gap between germline ends came to 18 bases. The CDR3 contains 16 residues. CDR1 and CDR2 from the germline V gene are SGHAT and FQDESV (reference sequence). The DNA for the CDR3 is TGTGCCAGCAGCTTAACCCCCGCCCGGGAAGGAACTGAAGCTTTCTTT. Protein: CASSLTPAREGTEAFF.

About this clonotype itself: A much larger clone lies one base from this, so it may be a read error. The chain carries TRBV7-3 and TRBJ2-2; D perhaps matches TRBD1 (5 bases). V was cut by 6 bases and J by 5 bases, with 19 bases left in between. The CDR3 runs 16 residues. Germline V gene lookup returns CDR1 SGHTA and CDR2 FQGTGA. The CDR3 region has the DNA TGTGCCAGCAGTCCAGAAGCCAGGGCGAGAACCGGGGAGCTGTTTTTT. This translates into CASSPEARARTGELFF. The full variable domain, with the rest looked up from reference TRBV7-3 and TRBJ2-2, is GAGVSQTPSNKVTEKGKYVELRCDPISGHTALYWYRQSLGQGPEFLIYFQGTGAADDSGLPNDRFFAVRPEGSVSTLKIQRTERGDSAVYLCASSPEARARTGELFFGEGSRLTVL.

Concerning this clonotype: Just one base apart from a much larger clone, this may be a read error. The chain carries TRBV7-2 and TRBJ2-7; 8 nucleotides match TRBD2. The CDR3 runs 15 residues. The junction had 7 bases not matched to a gene; V was cut back by 3 bases and J by 3 bases. Per germline, CDR1 SGHTA and CDR2 FQGNSA. In DNA, the CDR3 is TGTGCCAGCAGCTTTAGCGGGGACCAAAACTACGAGCAGTACTTC. It encodes CASSFSGDQNYEQYF.

This clonotype has only a few counts. The rearrangement links TRBV20-1 to TRBJ2-1; 8 bases fit TRBD2. This CDR3 has 15 amino acids. V lost 1 base and J lost 3; bases outside the gene matches: 5. Germline V gene lookup returns CDR1 DFQATT and CDR2 SNEGSKA (reference sequence). CDR3 DNA: TGCAGTGCTAGAGGTGGCGGGGGGATCTACAATGAGCAGTTCTTC. Its translation is CSARGGGGIYNEQFF.

This clonotype has at least ten counts. The CDR3 DNA follows: TGTGCCAGCAGCCTAAGGGTAGCGGGGGGAGGAAATGAGCAGTTCTTC. As protein: CASSLRVAGGGNEQFF. The gene calls are TRBV7-3 and TRBJ2-1; TRBD2 matches at 10 bases. CDR1 is SGHTA and CDR2 is FQGTGA in the germline V gene. V shed 5 bases, J shed 7 bases, and the junction held 11 bases outside the gene matches. The CDR3 has 16 residues. Combining the CDR3 with reference TRBV7-3 and TRBJ2-1 gives the whole variable domain GAGVSQTPSNKVTEKGKYVELRCDPISGHTALYWYRQSLGQGPEFLIYFQGTGAADDSGLPNDRFFAVRPEGSVSTLKIQRTERGDSAVYLCASSLRVAGGGNEQFFGPGTRLTVL.

This chain links TRBV6-2 or TRBV6-3 with TRBJ1-1, with TRBD1 matching 10 bases. The trim removed 7 bases at V and 3 bases at J, leaving 5 bases unmatched. Germline loops: CDR1 MNHEY, CDR2 SVGEGT. The CDR3 totals 14 residues. CDR3 residues: CASTGQGEYTEAFF. The DNA for the CDR3 is TGTGCCAGCACCGGACAGGGGGAGTACACTGAAGCTTTCTTT.

The chain is built from TRBV12-3 or TRBV12-4 and TRBJ2-1, with TRBD2 matching 8 bases. V was clipped by 5 bases and J by 3 bases; unmatched bases: 6. This CDR3 region has 15 residues. The CDR3 loop reads CASSISGGHYNEQFF. CDR3 nucleotides: TGTGCCAGCAGTATATCGGGGGGGCACTACAATGAGCAGTTCTTC.

This clonotype was counted ten times or more. The CDR3 DNA reads as TGTGCCAGCAGTGCGGCCAGGACAGGCCCCTTGGATACGCAGTATTTT. This encodes CASSAARTGPLDTQYF. The chain joins TRBV25-1 to TRBJ2-3, with 7 nucleotides matching TRBD1. CDR1 and CDR2 (germline): MGHDK, SYGVNS. This CDR3 spans 16 amino acids. V trimming: 4 bases; J trimming: 6 bases; junction bases outside the gene matches: 13.

This clonotype was detected many times. The J gene is TRBJ2-4, the V gene TRBV19, with D possibly TRBD1 on 5 matching bases. Trimming pared 2 bases from V and 8 bases from J, leaving 19 bases between. Per germline, CDR1 LNHDA and CDR2 SQIVND (reference sequence). The CDR3 is 16 residues long. CDR3 nucleotide sequence: TGTGCCAGTAGTATAATAGGGGCCCTAAGTTCGGACATTCAGTACTTC. Protein: CASSIIGALSSDIQYF.

The J gene is TRBJ2-1, the V gene TRBV7-3; D is possibly TRBD1 (5 bases). Trimming cost V 5 bases and J 5 bases, with 19 bases left between them. The CDR3 length is 16 residues. The germline V gene has CDR1 SGHTA and CDR2 FQGTGA. Written as DNA, the CDR3 is TGTGCCAGCAGCGAATACCCAGGGTTTACGAACAATGAGCAGTTCTTC. It is translated as CASSEYPGFTNNEQFF.

This clonotype has more than one count but fewer than ten. This sequence joins TRBV9 and TRBJ2-3; 7 bases fit TRBD1. Unmatched junction bases numbered 18, after V lost 2 bases and J lost 6 bases. Germline-derived CDR1 and CDR2 are SGDLS and YYNGEE. The CDR3 contains 18 residues. The CDR3 here is CASSVQTSTGRQGDTQYF. For the CDR3, the DNA is TGTGCCAGCAGCGTTCAAACCTCTACGGGACGACAGGGCGATACGCAGTATTTT.

There are many counts of this clonotype. The chain has TRBV18 and TRBJ1-2, with a tentative D call TRBD1 (5 bases). This CDR3 region has 15 residues. CDR1 and CDR2 (germline): KGHSH, LQKENI. V gave up 6 bases and J gave up 0 bases, with 14 bases separating them. CDR3 loop: CASSPTARPNYGYTF. The CDR3 nucleotides read TGTGCCAGCTCCCCGACAGCTCGCCCTAACTATGGCTACACCTTC.

This clonotype appeared a few times. This chain uses TRBV5-6 with TRBJ2-1; TRBD1 matches at 11 bases. Germline CDR1 reads SGHDT; CDR2 reads YYEEEE. The V gene end was trimmed by 3 bases and the J gene end by 6 bases; junction bases not matched to a gene: 8. There are 16 residues in the CDR3. CDR3 coding DNA: TGTGCCAGCAGCTCGAGGACAGGGGGCGCCGGCAATGAGCAGTTCTTC. Translated: CASSSRTGGAGNEQFF.

This clonotype showed up many times. For the CDR3, the DNA is TGTGCCAGCAGCTCGACAGGATCCTACTCCTACGAGCAGTACTTC. Encoded protein: CASSSTGSYSYEQYF. The chain joins TRBV7-8 to TRBJ2-7; D may be TRBD1 (6 bases). Per the germline V gene, CDR1 is SGHVS and CDR2 is FQNEAQ. Between the trimmed V and J ends, which lost 4 bases and 0 bases, there was a span of 13 bases. The CDR3 is 15 amino acids.

This clonotype was counted many times. This rearrangement joins TRBV7-9 to TRBJ1-4; D is unclear. The CDR3 runs to 14 residues. Trimming pared 4 bases from V and 0 bases from J, leaving 6 bases between. From germline, CDR1 is SEHNR and CDR2 FQNEAQ (reference sequence). CDR3 bases: TGTGCCAGCAGCTCGGACCCAACTAATGAAAAACTGTTTTTT. Translation gives CASSSDPTNEKLFF.

This clonotype was recorded at least ten times. The gene calls are TRBV7-2 and TRBJ2-5, with 8 bases that match TRBD2. Per germline, CDR1 SGHTA and CDR2 FQGNSA. The junction had 22 bases not matched to a gene; V was cut back by 2 bases and J by 5 bases. The CDR3 consists of 20 residues. CDR3 DNA: TGTGCCAGCAGCTTATTTCCCCCTAGCTTCGCGGGGGGCATACAGGAGACCCAGTACTTC. As protein: CASSLFPPSFAGGIQETQYF.

Ten or more counts support this clonotype. J is TRBJ2-3 and V is TRBV7-2; TRBD2 is a possible D gene (6 bases). Germline V gives CDR1 SGHTA, CDR2 FQGNSA. This CDR3 has 14 residues. The CDR3 sequence: CASNIGTFTDTQYF. For the CDR3, the DNA is TGTGCTTCGAATATCGGGACTTTCACAGATACGCAGTATTTT.

This clonotype was detected only a few times. The chain uses TRBV18 and TRBJ1-2; D is ambiguous. CDR1 is KGHSH, CDR2 LQKENI, per germline. The CDR3 runs to 13 residues. V dropped 2 bases and J dropped 5 bases, with 9 bases sitting between them. The CDR3 sequence: CASSPSQLYGYTF. The CDR3, as DNA: TGTGCCAGCTCACCATCACAGCTTTATGGCTACACCTTC. Variable domain in full (rest from reference TRBV18 and TRBJ1-2): NAGVMQNPRHLVRRRGQEARLRCSPMKGHSHVYWYRQLPEEGLKFMVYLQKENIIDESGMPKERFSAEFPKEGPSILRIQQVVRGDSAAYFCASSPSQLYGYTFGSGTRLTVV.

The V gene is TRBV5-4, the J gene TRBJ2-6, with unresolved D. The V end lost 0 bases, the J end lost 0 bases, and 7 bases lay between the germline ends. The CDR3 sequence is 16 residues long. CDR1 is SGHNT and CDR2 is YYREEE in the germline V gene (reference sequence). The chain's CDR3 is CASSLGGGSGANVLTF. Here the CDR3 DNA reads TGTGCCAGCAGCTTGGGTGGCGGCTCTGGGGCCAACGTCCTGACTTTC.

In its sample, this clonotype was seen many times. The rearrangement links TRBV15 to TRBJ1-5; TRBD1 matches at 9 bases. CDR1 is LNHNV and CDR2 is YYDKDF in the germline V gene (reference sequence). The trim removed 5 bases at V and 0 bases at J, leaving 11 bases unmatched. The CDR3 runs to 18 residues. CDR3 loop: CATSGPPDRGYSNQPQHF. DNA for the CDR3: TGTGCCACCAGCGGACCCCCGGACAGGGGCTATAGCAATCAGCCCCAGCATTTT. The complete variable domain, with remaining parts taken from reference TRBV15 and TRBJ1-5, reads DAMVIQNPRYQVTQFGKPVTLSCSQTLNHNVMYWYQQKSSQAPKLLFHYYDKDFNNEADTPDNFQSRRPNTSFCFLDIRSPGLGDTAMYLCATSGPPDRGYSNQPQHFGDGTRLSIL.

This clonotype was seen at least ten times. The chain carries TRBV20-1 and TRBJ2-3; the D is unclear. Trimming cost V 6 bases and J 4 bases, with 14 bases left between them. This CDR3 region has 13 residues. Germline values: CDR1 DFQATT, CDR2 SNEGSKA (reference sequence). CDR3 residues: CSAVKGHSDTQYF. The DNA for the CDR3 is TGCAGTGCCGTAAAGGGCCACTCAGATACGCAGTATTTT.

This clonotype was found many times. This rearrangement joins TRBV11-2 to TRBJ1-1, with 7 nucleotides matching TRBD1. Trimming at V came to 5 bases and at J to 5 bases, leaving 11 bases not matched to a gene. The CDR3 extends over 15 amino acids. The germline gives CDR1 SGHAT, CDR2 FQNNGV. The CDR3 loop is CASSPTGNEGTEAFF. CDR3 DNA: TGTGCCAGCAGCCCGACAGGGAATGAGGGGACTGAAGCTTTCTTT. The whole variable domain, remainder taken from reference TRBV11-2 and TRBJ1-1, is EAGVAQSPRYKIIEKRQSVAFWCNPISGHATLYWYQQILGQGPKLLIQFQNNGVVDDSQLPKDRFSAERLKGVDSTLKIQPAKLEDSAVYLCASSPTGNEGTEAFFGQGTRLTVV.

There are a few counts of this clonotype. The chain recombines TRBV20-1 with TRBJ2-7, with D perhaps assigned TRBD1 or TRBD2 (7 bases each). The CDR3 runs to 13 residues. Trimming pared 5 bases from V and 3 bases from J, leaving 14 bases between. In germline, CDR1 is DFQATT, CDR2 SNEGSKA (reference sequence). The CDR3, as DNA: TGCAGTGCTGAGACAGGGAGGGACTACGAGCAGTACTTC. Its protein is CSAETGRDYEQYF.